This T cell receptor beta chain was documented in a study of T-cell reconstitution after alpha-beta-depleted transplantation in children (TCRdb year 2016). Study-wide context: Using TCR repertoire profiling, the study followed T-cell immune reconstitution in a quantitative way in children after TCRalphabeta/CD19-depleted allogeneic hematopoietic cell transplantation.

The CDR3 runs 15 residues from the cysteine to the phenylalanine. The CDR3 DNA has 45 bases and is translated from base 1. The junction carries 18 bases between V and J, which are trimmed by 7 bases and 3 bases respectively. Library preparation employed PCR. For sequencing, an Illumina HiSeq 2500 was employed. Molecular barcoding was employed in the preparation of TCR libraries, with unique molecular identifiers being used to normalize TCRbeta repertoire quantification. TCRdb reprocessing: public reads trimmed at Q25 with fastp, clones called with MiXCR, in-frame beta chains kept. Rows are unified per CDR3 protein, each entry keeping the most common DNA and genes. Counted in this sample were 350,000 to 400,000 distinct CDR3 sequences; about 14% of them appeared once. Clones ranked in the top ten supply approximately 4.2% of the sample. This clonotype was seen many times. Its antigen is still unknown. Base qualities are not recorded, but no much larger clone differs from it by a single base.

The sample in question was PBMCs, obtained from the stem cell graft. This TCR came from a human donor who donated a stem cell graft to a child with Fanconi anemia. The chain joins TRBV12-3 or TRBV12-4 to TRBJ1-2; D gene: possibly TRBD1, on 6 matching bases. The DNA sequence reads TGTGCCAGCACCGAGGTCCAGGGGACTCACTATGGCTACACCTTC. Its amino acids are CASTEVQGTHYGYTF.